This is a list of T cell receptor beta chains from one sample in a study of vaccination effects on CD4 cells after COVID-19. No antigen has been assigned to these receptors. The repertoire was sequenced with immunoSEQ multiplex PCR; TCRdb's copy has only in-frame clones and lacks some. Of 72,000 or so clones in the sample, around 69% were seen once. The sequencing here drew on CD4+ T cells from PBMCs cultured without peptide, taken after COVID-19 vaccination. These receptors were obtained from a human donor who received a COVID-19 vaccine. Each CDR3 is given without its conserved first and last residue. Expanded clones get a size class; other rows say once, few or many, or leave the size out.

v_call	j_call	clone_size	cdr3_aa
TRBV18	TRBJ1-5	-	ASSPLVGNQPQH
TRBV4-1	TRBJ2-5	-	ASSPIPGQGLETQY
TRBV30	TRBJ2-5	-	AWSVQGLTSGGQETQY
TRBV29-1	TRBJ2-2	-	SASGTSVFTGELF
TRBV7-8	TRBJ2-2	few	ASRPGQRNTGELF
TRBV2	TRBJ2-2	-	ASSERSDTGELF
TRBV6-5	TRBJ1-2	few	ASRLTGAYGYT
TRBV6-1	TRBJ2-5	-	ASSDSLEYQETQY
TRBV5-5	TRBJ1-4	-	ASSLGQGTTNEKLF
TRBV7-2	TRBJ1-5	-	ASSQSGVQPQH
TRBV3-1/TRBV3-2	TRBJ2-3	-	ASSLYNLAGITDTQY
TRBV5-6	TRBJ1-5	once	ASSLGQTNQPQH
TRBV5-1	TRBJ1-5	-	ASSLGDSRNQPQH
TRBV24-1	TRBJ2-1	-	ATSDPGGQSEQF
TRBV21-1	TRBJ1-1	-	ASSKVTAMNTEAF
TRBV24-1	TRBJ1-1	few	ATQDPGGEAF
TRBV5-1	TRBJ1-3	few	ASSLGHNSGNTIY
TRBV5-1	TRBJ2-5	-	ASSLGPLAGTTQETQY
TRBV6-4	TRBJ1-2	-	ASSDEGPLGGYT
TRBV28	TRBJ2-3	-	ASSPRDPVGDTQY
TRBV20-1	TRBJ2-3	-	SASRGVDTQY
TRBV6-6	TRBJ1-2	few	ASSLRTLHYGYT
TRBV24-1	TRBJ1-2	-	ATSDPTGNYGYT
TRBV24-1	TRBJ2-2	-	ATRAGPLNTGELF
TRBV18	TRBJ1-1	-	ASSPMTGMNTEAF
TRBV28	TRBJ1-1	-	ASSPAQMWTEAF
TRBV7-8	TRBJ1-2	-	ASSLKADWYYGYT
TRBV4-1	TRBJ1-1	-	ASSQNRGLEAF
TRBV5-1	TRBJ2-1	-	ASRLQGTYNEQF
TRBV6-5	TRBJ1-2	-	ASSYQSDRGYT
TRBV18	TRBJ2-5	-	ASSPPLETQY
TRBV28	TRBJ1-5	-	ASSLFGIRESNQPQH
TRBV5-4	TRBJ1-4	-	ASSLDRGDEKLF
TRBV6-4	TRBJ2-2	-	ASSGDRHNTGELF
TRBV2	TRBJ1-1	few	ASRSQLDKNTEAF
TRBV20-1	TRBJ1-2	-	SARDNYGYT
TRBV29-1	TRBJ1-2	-	SVKPGSEGYT
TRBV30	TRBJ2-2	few	AWSNRGPGELF
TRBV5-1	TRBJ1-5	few	ASSQGQGQPQH
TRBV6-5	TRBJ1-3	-	ASSAGQSGNTIY
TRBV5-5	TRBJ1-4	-	ASSLAGGLDEKLF
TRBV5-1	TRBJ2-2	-	ASSRQGGGTNTGELF
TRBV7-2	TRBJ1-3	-	ASSQQGNSGNTIY
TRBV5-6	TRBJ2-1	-	ASSLRLAGGKMNEQF
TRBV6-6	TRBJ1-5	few	ASSYGGNQPQH
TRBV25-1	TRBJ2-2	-	ASSVGTGKLF
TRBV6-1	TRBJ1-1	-	ASSWTGVDTEAF
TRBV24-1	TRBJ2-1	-	ATSDPGLAGGLGEQF
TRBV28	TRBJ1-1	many	ASSLAATGANTEAF
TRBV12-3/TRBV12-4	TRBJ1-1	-	ASSLTEVTEAF
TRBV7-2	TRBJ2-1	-	ASSPGTQYNEQF
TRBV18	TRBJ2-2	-	ASSPRGLDTGELF
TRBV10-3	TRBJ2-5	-	AISDSNQETQY
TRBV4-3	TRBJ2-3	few	ASSPQIGTDTQY
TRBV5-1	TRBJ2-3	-	ASSPGVSTDTQY